This T cell receptor beta chain was sequenced for a study of radiation and T cells in renal cell carcinoma. About the study: Nephrectomy followed 15 Gy stereotactic body radiation by 4 weeks. Study-wide points: Without pretreatment biopsies, baseline tumor clonotype presence was undetermined. Top tumor clonotypes rose in blood 2 weeks post-radiation, then contracted.

CDR1 is MNHNS and CDR2 is SASEGT in the germline V gene. This CDR3 spans 16 amino acids. V dropped 4 bases and J dropped 8; count of bases not matched to a gene: 15. Assay: immunoSEQ multiplex PCR; the TCRdb copy retains only in-frame clones and omits some. The sample holds 60,000 to 65,000 clones, roughly 72% seen once. As concerns this clone: The antigen is not known.

Regarding time point: blood 2 weeks post-SBRT. Treatment specified: 15 Gy SBRT to primary tumor, nephrectomy 4 weeks later. Clear cell pathology was present in this patient's renal cell carcinoma. The material was blood, obtained from a patient whose treatment included radiotherapy and nephrectomy. This chain uses TRBV6-1 with TRBJ1-2, with 8 bases matching TRBD1. This receptor was taken from a man aged 55 to 70 with renal cell carcinoma. The CDR3 DNA follows: TGTGCCAGCAGTGCGGTCGCTGTCAGCAGGGGGCTCGGCTACACCTTC. Translation gives CASSAVAVSRGLGYTF.